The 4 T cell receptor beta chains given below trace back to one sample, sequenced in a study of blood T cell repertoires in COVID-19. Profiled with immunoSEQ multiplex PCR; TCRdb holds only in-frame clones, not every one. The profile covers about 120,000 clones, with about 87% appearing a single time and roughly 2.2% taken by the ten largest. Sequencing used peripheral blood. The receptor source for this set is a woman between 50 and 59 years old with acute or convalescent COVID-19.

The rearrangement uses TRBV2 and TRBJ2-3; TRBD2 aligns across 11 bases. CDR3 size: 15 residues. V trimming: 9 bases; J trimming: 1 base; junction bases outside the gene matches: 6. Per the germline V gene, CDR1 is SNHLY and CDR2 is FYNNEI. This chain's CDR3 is CASASGGLRTDTQYF. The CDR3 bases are TGTGCCAGTGCTAGCGGGGGGCTTCGCACAGATACGCAGTATTTT.

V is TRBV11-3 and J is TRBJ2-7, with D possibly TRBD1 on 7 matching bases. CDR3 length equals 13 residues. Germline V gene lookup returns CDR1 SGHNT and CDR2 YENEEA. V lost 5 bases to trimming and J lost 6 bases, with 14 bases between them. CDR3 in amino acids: CASSPFQGGEQYF. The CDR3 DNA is TGTGCCAGCAGCCCATTTCAGGGGGGCGAGCAGTACTTC. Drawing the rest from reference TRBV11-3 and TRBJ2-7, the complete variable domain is EAGVVQSPRYKIIEKKQPVAFWCNPISGHNTLYWYLQNLGQGPELLIRYENEEAVDDSQLPKDRFSAERLKGVDSTLKIQPAELGDSAVYLCASSPFQGGEQYFGPGTRLTVT.

CDR3: CASSLTGDGNTIYF. CDR3 bases: TGTGCCAGCAGCTTAACAGGGGACGGAAACACCATATATTTT. The chain couples TRBV5-6 to TRBJ1-3, with 7 bases fitting TRBD1. The CDR3 runs 14 residues. Germline CDR1 SGHDT, CDR2 YYEEEE. Trimming took 2 bases from V and 4 from J; bases not matched to a gene: 3. The whole variable domain, filled in from reference TRBV5-6 and TRBJ1-3, reads DAGVTQSPTHLIKTRGQQVTLRCSPKSGHDTVSWYQQALGQGPQFIFQYYEEEERQRGNFPDRFSGHQFPNYSSELNVNALLLGDSALYLCASSLTGDGNTIYFGEGSWLTVV.

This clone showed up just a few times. The CDR3, as DNA: TGTGCCAGCAGCCCTGGACAGGCAACTAATGAAAAACTGTTTTTT. This gives the protein CASSPGQATNEKLFF. V usage is TRBV7-2 and J usage is TRBJ1-4; TRBD1 agrees at 7 bases. The germline V gene has CDR1 SGHTA and CDR2 FQGNSA. Trimming removed 5 bases from V and 0 bases from J; junction bases left unmatched: 3. CDR3 length: 15 amino acids.